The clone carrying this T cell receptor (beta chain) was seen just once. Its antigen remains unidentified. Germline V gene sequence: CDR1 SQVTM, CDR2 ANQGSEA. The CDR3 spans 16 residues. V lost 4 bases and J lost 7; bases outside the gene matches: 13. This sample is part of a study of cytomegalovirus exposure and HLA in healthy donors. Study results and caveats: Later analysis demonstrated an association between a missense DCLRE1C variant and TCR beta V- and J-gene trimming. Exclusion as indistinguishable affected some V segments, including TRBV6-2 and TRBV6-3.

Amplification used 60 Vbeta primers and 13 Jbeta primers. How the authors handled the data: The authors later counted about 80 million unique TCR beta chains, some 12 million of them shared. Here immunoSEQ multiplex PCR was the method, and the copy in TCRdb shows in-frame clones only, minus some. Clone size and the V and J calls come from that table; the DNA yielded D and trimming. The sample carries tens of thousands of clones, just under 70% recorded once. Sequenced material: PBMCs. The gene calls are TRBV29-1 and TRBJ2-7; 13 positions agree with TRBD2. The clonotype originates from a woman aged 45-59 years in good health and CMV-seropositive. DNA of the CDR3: TGCAGCGTTGGACCGGGACTAGCGGGATTGCCGCGGGAGCAGTACTTC. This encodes CSVGPGLAGLPREQYF.